Listed below are T cell receptor beta chains from one sample, sequenced in a study of blood T cell repertoires in COVID-19. Profiling relied on immunoSEQ multiplex PCR, and the TCRdb table lists in-frame clones only, not all of them. The repertoire includes 150,000 to 200,000 clones, around 84% of them detected once, and about 8% sits in the top ten. The specimen was PBMCs or T cells enriched from blood (not recorded which). The receptor source for this set is a woman between 45 and 60 years old who had recovered from COVID-19. CDR3s include the opening cysteine and the closing phenylalanine or tryptophan. The D gene is left open where the match is weak. Where a row states a size, it is once, few, many or the class of an expanded clone; other rows omit it.

v_call: TRBV7-9
clone_size: -
d_call: -
j_call: TRBJ2-3
cdr3_aa: CASSSSGPWGGDTQYF
cdr3_nt: TGTGCCAGCAGCTCTTCGGGTCCCTGGGGAGGTGATACGCAGTATTTT

v_call: TRBV2
clone_size: few
d_call: TRBD1
j_call: TRBJ1-5
cdr3_aa: CASSEQGTGGQPQHF
cdr3_nt: TGTGCCAGCAGTGAACAGGGGACAGGGGGCCAGCCCCAGCATTTT

v_call: TRBV7-2
clone_size: -
d_call: -
j_call: TRBJ2-2
cdr3_aa: CASSLTRGELFF
cdr3_nt: TGTGCCAGCAGCTTGACAAGAGGGGAGCTGTTTTTT

v_call: TRBV18
clone_size: -
d_call: TRBD1
j_call: TRBJ1-1
cdr3_aa: CASSPVTGVNTEAFF
cdr3_nt: TGTGCCAGCTCACCAGTGACAGGGGTGAACACTGAAGCTTTCTTT

v_call: TRBV27
clone_size: -
d_call: -
j_call: TRBJ2-1
cdr3_aa: CASSPTGYNEQFF
cdr3_nt: TGTGCCAGCAGTCCAACTGGCTACAATGAGCAGTTCTTC

v_call: TRBV2
clone_size: many
d_call: -
j_call: TRBJ1-2
cdr3_aa: CASSEGGYGYTF
cdr3_nt: TGTGCCAGCAGTGAGGGCGGGTATGGCTACACCTTC

v_call: TRBV10-3
clone_size: few
d_call: -
j_call: TRBJ2-7
cdr3_aa: CAISEQPRDEQYF
cdr3_nt: TGTGCCATCAGTGAACAGCCCAGGGACGAGCAGTACTTC

v_call: TRBV18
clone_size: -
d_call: -
j_call: TRBJ1-2
cdr3_aa: CASSPSQGNNYGYTF
cdr3_nt: TGTGCCAGCTCACCCAGTCAGGGTAACAACTATGGCTACACCTTC

v_call: TRBV28
clone_size: -
d_call: -
j_call: TRBJ2-7
cdr3_aa: CASSGWDSSVYEQYF
cdr3_nt: TGTGCCAGCAGTGGGTGGGACTCCTCCGTCTACGAGCAGTACTTC

v_call: TRBV4-3
clone_size: -
d_call: TRBD2
j_call: TRBJ2-1
cdr3_aa: CASSQNAGGFYNEQFF
cdr3_nt: TGCGCCAGCAGCCAAAACGCGGGGGGATTTTACAATGAGCAGTTCTTC

v_call: TRBV6-2/TRBV6-3
clone_size: -
d_call: -
j_call: TRBJ2-7
cdr3_aa: CASSLSLTTLRPYEQYF
cdr3_nt: TGTGCCAGCAGTTTGTCCCTGACAACCCTACGCCCCTACGAGCAGTACTTC

v_call: TRBV27
clone_size: -
d_call: -
j_call: TRBJ1-5
cdr3_aa: CASSRVTGRSNQPQHF
cdr3_nt: TGTGCCAGCAGTCGAGTGACAGGTAGGAGCAATCAGCCCCAGCATTTT

v_call: TRBV10-3
clone_size: -
d_call: TRBD2
j_call: TRBJ2-6
cdr3_aa: CAISEGRGRAAGANVLTF
cdr3_nt: TGTGCCATCAGTGAAGGTCGGGGGAGGGCCGCCGGGGCCAACGTCCTGACTTTC

v_call: TRBV5-8
clone_size: -
d_call: TRBD2
j_call: TRBJ2-7
cdr3_aa: CASSLYSGGSYEQYF
cdr3_nt: TGTGCCAGCAGCTTGTATAGCGGGGGTTCCTACGAGCAGTACTTC

v_call: TRBV27
clone_size: -
d_call: -
j_call: TRBJ2-4
cdr3_aa: CATPPVIQDF
cdr3_nt: TGTGCCACCCCCCCTGTAATTCAGGACTTC

v_call: TRBV4-2
clone_size: -
d_call: -
j_call: TRBJ1-6
cdr3_aa: CASSQETGRGSPLHF
cdr3_nt: TGTGCCAGCAGCCAAGAAACCGGGAGGGGGTCACCCCTCCACTTT

v_call: TRBV2
clone_size: once
d_call: TRBD1
j_call: TRBJ1-5
cdr3_aa: CASNEQGPFQPQHF
cdr3_nt: TGTGCCAGCAATGAACAGGGGCCCTTTCAGCCCCAGCATTTT

v_call: TRBV7-2
clone_size: -
d_call: -
j_call: TRBJ1-1
cdr3_aa: CASSPPGYLNTEAFF
cdr3_nt: TGTGCCAGCAGCCCCCCGGGATACCTGAACACTGAAGCTTTCTTT

v_call: TRBV7-9
clone_size: -
d_call: TRBD2
j_call: TRBJ2-2
cdr3_aa: CASRSGGASENTGELFF
cdr3_nt: TGTGCCAGCCGTAGCGGGGGGGCCTCTGAGAACACCGGGGAGCTGTTTTTT

v_call: TRBV4-3
clone_size: -
d_call: TRBD1
j_call: TRBJ2-6
cdr3_aa: CASSQGGGAGANVLTF
cdr3_nt: TGCGCCAGCAGCCAAGGAGGGGGCGCTGGGGCCAACGTCCTGACTTTC

v_call: TRBV19
clone_size: -
d_call: -
j_call: TRBJ1-4
cdr3_aa: CASRGAPATNEKLFF
cdr3_nt: TGTGCCAGTAGGGGGGCACCAGCAACTAATGAAAAACTGTTTTTT

v_call: TRBV6-1
clone_size: -
d_call: -
j_call: TRBJ2-1
cdr3_aa: CASSELGDEQFF
cdr3_nt: TGTGCCAGCAGTGAACTGGGAGACGAGCAGTTCTTC

v_call: TRBV29-1
clone_size: -
d_call: TRBD1
j_call: TRBJ1-2
cdr3_aa: CSVEGQGHGYTF
cdr3_nt: TGCAGCGTTGAAGGACAGGGACATGGCTACACCTTC

v_call: TRBV3-1/TRBV3-2
clone_size: -
d_call: TRBD1
j_call: TRBJ1-5
cdr3_aa: CASSQGTGLYSNQPQHF
cdr3_nt: TGTGCCAGCAGCCAAGGGACAGGCCTGTATAGCAATCAGCCCCAGCATTTT

v_call: TRBV28
clone_size: -
d_call: -
j_call: TRBJ1-5
cdr3_aa: CASSAYRGRSTQHF
cdr3_nt: TGTGCCAGCAGTGCTTATAGGGGCAGGAGCACCCAGCATTTT

v_call: TRBV25-1
clone_size: -
d_call: -
j_call: TRBJ1-2
cdr3_aa: CASSDQTGHGFNGYTF
cdr3_nt: TGTGCCAGCAGTGACCAGACAGGTCATGGGTTTAACGGCTACACCTTC

v_call: TRBV27
clone_size: -
d_call: TRBD2
j_call: TRBJ2-7
cdr3_aa: CASSFSLAGEQYF
cdr3_nt: TGTGCCAGCAGTTTTAGCCTAGCGGGAGAGCAGTACTTC

v_call: TRBV28
clone_size: once
d_call: -
j_call: TRBJ2-7
cdr3_aa: CASSLYEQYF
cdr3_nt: TGTGCCAGCAGCCTCTACGAGCAGTACTTC

v_call: TRBV18
clone_size: -
d_call: TRBD2
j_call: TRBJ2-7
cdr3_aa: CASSPGLAGEYEQYF
cdr3_nt: TGTGCCAGCTCACCAGGACTAGCGGGAGAGTACGAGCAGTACTTC

v_call: TRBV27
clone_size: -
d_call: -
j_call: TRBJ2-7
cdr3_aa: CASSLEISYEQYF
cdr3_nt: TGTGCCAGCAGTTTGGAGATCTCCTACGAGCAGTACTTC

v_call: TRBV7-2
clone_size: once
d_call: TRBD2
j_call: TRBJ2-7
cdr3_aa: CASSLRREREQYF
cdr3_nt: TGTGCCAGCAGCTTAAGGCGGGAGAGGGAGCAGTACTTC

v_call: TRBV5-1
clone_size: -
d_call: TRBD2
j_call: TRBJ2-7
cdr3_aa: CASSFEGLAGYEQYF
cdr3_nt: TGCGCCAGCAGCTTTGAGGGACTAGCGGGGTACGAGCAGTACTTC

v_call: TRBV18
clone_size: -
d_call: TRBD2
j_call: TRBJ2-2
cdr3_aa: CASSPVELAGANTGELFF
cdr3_nt: TGTGCCAGCTCACCAGTGGAACTAGCGGGGGCGAACACCGGGGAGCTGTTTTTT

v_call: TRBV28
clone_size: few
d_call: TRBD1
j_call: TRBJ1-4
cdr3_aa: CASSRTGAVEKLFF
cdr3_nt: TGTGCCAGCAGTAGGACAGGCGCAGTTGAAAAACTGTTTTTT

v_call: TRBV18
clone_size: -
d_call: -
j_call: TRBJ1-2
cdr3_aa: CASSPGADQYGYTF
cdr3_nt: TGTGCCAGCTCACCAGGGGCAGATCAATATGGCTACACCTTC

v_call: TRBV5-4
clone_size: few
d_call: TRBD2
j_call: TRBJ2-3
cdr3_aa: CASSLAGGALPDTQYF
cdr3_nt: TGTGCCAGCAGCTTAGCGGGAGGAGCTCTCCCAGATACGCAGTATTTT

v_call: TRBV28
clone_size: -
d_call: TRBD1
j_call: TRBJ1-2
cdr3_aa: CASTYPELTGYYGYTF
cdr3_nt: TGTGCCAGCACCTACCCCGAGTTGACAGGGTACTATGGCTACACCTTC

v_call: TRBV25-1
clone_size: -
d_call: TRBD2
j_call: TRBJ2-1
cdr3_aa: CASKGTSGSVNEQFF
cdr3_nt: TGTGCCAGCAAAGGGACTAGCGGGAGTGTCAATGAGCAGTTCTTC

v_call: TRBV6-2/TRBV6-3
clone_size: -
d_call: TRBD1
j_call: TRBJ1-5
cdr3_aa: CASSSGGQPQHF
cdr3_nt: TGTGCCAGCAGTTCAGGGGGGCAGCCCCAGCATTTT

v_call: TRBV7-2
clone_size: -
d_call: TRBD1
j_call: TRBJ1-6
cdr3_aa: CASSLETGRYSPLHF
cdr3_nt: TGTGCCAGCAGCCTAGAGACAGGGCGCTATTCACCCCTCCACTTT

v_call: TRBV18
clone_size: -
d_call: -
j_call: TRBJ1-2
cdr3_aa: CASSLQGTGDNYGYTF
cdr3_nt: TGTGCCAGCTCACTTCAGGGTACCGGAGATAACTATGGCTACACCTTC

v_call: TRBV5-1
clone_size: -
d_call: TRBD2
j_call: TRBJ2-2
cdr3_aa: CASSLGLASTGELFF
cdr3_nt: TGCGCCAGCAGCTTGGGACTAGCGAGCACCGGGGAGCTGTTTTTT

v_call: TRBV19
clone_size: -
d_call: -
j_call: TRBJ1-1
cdr3_aa: CASNGGLGRGTEAFF
cdr3_nt: TGTGCCAGTAACGGGGGTTTGGGCCGAGGCACTGAAGCTTTCTTT

v_call: TRBV6-6
clone_size: -
d_call: TRBD2
j_call: TRBJ2-1
cdr3_aa: CASSRGGGSHNEQFF
cdr3_nt: TGTGCCAGCAGTCGTGGCGGGGGTTCCCACAATGAGCAGTTCTTC

v_call: TRBV7-2
clone_size: -
d_call: -
j_call: TRBJ2-7
cdr3_aa: CASSLVDTSTHEQYF
cdr3_nt: TGTGCCAGCAGCTTAGTAGATACTAGCACCCACGAGCAGTACTTC